This T cell receptor (beta chain) appears in the sequencing data of a study of T cell repertoires in cytomegalovirus infection. One entry per CDR3 protein results from TCRdb running MiXCR on the reads. The sample yields a few hundred thousand distinct CDR3 sequences, approximately 40% seen once. CDR3 length equals 15 residues. V lost 3 bases and J lost 5, with 16 bases in between. Germline V lookup: CDR1 SGHTA, CDR2 FQGNSA. Concerning this clonotype: Its specificity is not known.

The receptor was derived from a human donor in good health (CMV status not recorded). Some clones in this sample may be carry-over from other donors' samples. The input for sequencing was cultured PBMCs, taken from culture after CMV antigen stimulation. The genes are TRBV7-2 and TRBJ1-1; D uncertain. CDR3 bases: TGTGCCAGCAGCTTGGGCTCACGGGGTTCAACTGAAGCTTTCTTT. Protein sequence: CASSLGSRGSTEAFF.